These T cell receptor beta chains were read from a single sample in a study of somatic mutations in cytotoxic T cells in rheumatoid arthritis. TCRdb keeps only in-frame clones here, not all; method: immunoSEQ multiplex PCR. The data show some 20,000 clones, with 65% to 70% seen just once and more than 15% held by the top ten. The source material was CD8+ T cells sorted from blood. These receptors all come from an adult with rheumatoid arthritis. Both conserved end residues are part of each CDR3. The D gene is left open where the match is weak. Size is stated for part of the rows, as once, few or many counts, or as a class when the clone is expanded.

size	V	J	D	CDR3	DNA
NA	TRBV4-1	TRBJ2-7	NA	CASSQDNGVIYEQYF	TGCGCCAGCAGCCAAGACAACGGAGTCATCTACGAGCAGTACTTC
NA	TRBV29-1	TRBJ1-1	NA	CSVSREAAEAFF	TGCAGCGTCTCCAGGGAGGCGGCTGAAGCTTTCTTT
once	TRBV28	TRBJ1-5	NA	CASSPLYAGGVGQPQHF	TGTGCCAGCAGTCCCCTCTATGCCGGGGGGGTGGGTCAGCCCCAGCATTTT
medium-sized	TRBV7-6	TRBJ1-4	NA	CASSLEIATNEKLFF	TGTGCCAGCAGCTTAGAAATAGCAACGAATGAAAAACTGTTTTTT
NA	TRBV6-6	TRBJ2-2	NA	CASSYNTGELFF	TGTGCCAGCAGTTACAACACCGGGGAGCTGTTTTTT
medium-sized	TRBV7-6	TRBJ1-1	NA	CASSLGMNTEAFF	TGTGCCAGCAGCTTAGGAATGAACACTGAAGCTTTCTTT
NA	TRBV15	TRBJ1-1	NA	CATRDTQRGTEAFF	TGTGCCACCAGGGACACCCAAAGGGGCACTGAAGCTTTCTTT
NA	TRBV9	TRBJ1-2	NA	CASSVGGQANYGYTF	TGTGCCAGCAGCGTAGGAGGCCAGGCTAACTATGGCTACACCTTC
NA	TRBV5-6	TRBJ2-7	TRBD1	CASREQGGEQYF	TGTGCCAGCAGGGAACAGGGGGGCGAGCAGTACTTC
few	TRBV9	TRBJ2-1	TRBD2	CASSPRTSGGAANEQFF	TGTGCCAGCAGCCCGCGGACTAGCGGGGGGGCCGCAAATGAGCAGTTCTTC
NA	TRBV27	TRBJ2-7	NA	CASSLQGEAYEQYF	TGTGCCAGCAGTTTACAGGGTGAGGCCTACGAGCAGTACTTC
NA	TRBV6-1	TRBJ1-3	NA	CASSYSGNTIYF	TGTGCCAGCAGTTATTCTGGAAACACCATATATTTT
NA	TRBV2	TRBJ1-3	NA	CASSDPWAGSGNTIYF	TGTGCCAGCAGTGACCCCTGGGCAGGGTCTGGAAACACCATATATTTT
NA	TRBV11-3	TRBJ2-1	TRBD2	CASSARGGGSSYNEQFF	TGTGCCAGCAGCGCCCGCGGGGGGGGGAGCTCCTACAATGAGCAGTTCTTC
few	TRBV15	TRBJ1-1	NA	CATSRLDRMNTEAFF	TGTGCCACCAGCAGACTTGACCGCATGAACACTGAAGCTTTCTTT
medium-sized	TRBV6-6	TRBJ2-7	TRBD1	CASRDPGQGPHEQYF	TGTGCCAGCAGAGACCCGGGACAGGGGCCTCACGAGCAGTACTTC
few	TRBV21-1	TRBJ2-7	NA	CASTSSGPEQYF	TGTGCCAGCACCTCCTCTGGACCCGAGCAGTACTTC
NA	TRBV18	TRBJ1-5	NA	CASSRGETQPQHF	TGTGCCAGCTCACGGGGGGAAACCCAGCCCCAGCATTTT
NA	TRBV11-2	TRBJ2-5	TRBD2	CASSPTAGFETQYF	TGTGCCAGCAGCCCTACAGCGGGGTTTGAGACCCAGTACTTC
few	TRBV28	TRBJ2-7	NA	CASSLPRGPYEQYF	TGTGCCAGCAGTTTACCCCGAGGACCCTACGAGCAGTACTTC
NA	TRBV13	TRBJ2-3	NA	CASSIRVSTDTQYF	TGTGCCAGCAGTATCAGGGTTAGCACAGATACGCAGTATTTT
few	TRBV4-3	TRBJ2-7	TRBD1	CASSQDFTGGTYEQYF	TGCGCCAGCAGCCAAGATTTTACAGGGGGTACCTACGAGCAGTACTTC
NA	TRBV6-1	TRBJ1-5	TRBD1	CASKGQGFDQPQHF	TGTGCCAGCAAGGGACAGGGGTTTGATCAGCCCCAGCATTTT
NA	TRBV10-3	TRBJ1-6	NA	CAISEGDGNSPLHF	TGTGCCATCAGTGAGGGGGACGGCAATTCACCCCTCCACTTT
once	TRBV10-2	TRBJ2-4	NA	CASSITGEVYKNIQYF	TGCGCCAGCAGTATTACAGGCGAGGTTTACAAAAACATTCAGTACTTC
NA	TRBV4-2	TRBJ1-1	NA	CASSQELDNTEAFF	TGTGCCAGCAGCCAAGAATTGGACAACACTGAAGCTTTCTTT
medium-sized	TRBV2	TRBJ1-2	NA	CASVRPGMDYGYTF	TGTGCCAGCGTAAGACCCGGGATGGACTATGGCTACACCTTC
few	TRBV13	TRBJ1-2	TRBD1	CASSFRQGAYGYTF	TGTGCCAGCAGCTTCAGACAGGGGGCCTATGGCTACACCTTC
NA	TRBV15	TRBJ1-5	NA	CATSRGDGGNQPQHF	TGTGCCACCAGCAGAGGGGATGGGGGCAATCAGCCCCAGCATTTT
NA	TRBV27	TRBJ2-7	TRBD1	CASRPTGEYEQYF	TGTGCCAGCCGTCCGACAGGGGAATACGAGCAGTACTTC
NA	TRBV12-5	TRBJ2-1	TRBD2	CASGSGGRGSSYNEQFF	TGTGCTAGTGGTTCAGGAGGGCGGGGGAGCTCCTACAATGAGCAGTTCTTC
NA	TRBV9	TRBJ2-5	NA	CASSGDRAGETQYF	TGTGCCAGCAGCGGAGACCGGGCGGGAGAGACCCAGTACTTC
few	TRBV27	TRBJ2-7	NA	CATVDGYEQYF	TGTGCCACCGTGGACGGCTACGAGCAGTACTTC
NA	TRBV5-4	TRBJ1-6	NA	CASSSGPTGSPLHF	TGTGCCAGCAGCTCCGGACCTACCGGTTCACCCCTCCACTTT
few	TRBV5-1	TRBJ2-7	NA	CASSEPSLGDYEQYF	TGCGCCAGCAGCGAGCCATCTCTCGGCGACTACGAGCAGTACTTC
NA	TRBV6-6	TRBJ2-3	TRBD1	CASSQDRDGTDTQYF	TGTGCCAGCAGTCAGGACAGGGACGGCACAGATACGCAGTATTTT
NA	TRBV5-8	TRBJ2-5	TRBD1	CASSLGQGGETQYF	TGTGCCAGCAGCTTGGGACAGGGGGGAGAGACCCAGTACTTC
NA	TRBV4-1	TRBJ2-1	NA	CASSQEYNEQFF	TGCGCCAGCAGCCAGGAATACAATGAGCAGTTCTTC
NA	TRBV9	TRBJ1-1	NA	CASSVVRAWGRQENTEAFF	TGTGCCAGCAGCGTAGTAAGGGCGTGGGGGAGACAAGAGAACACTGAAGCTTTCTTT
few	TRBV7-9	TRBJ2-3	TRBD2	CASSFPPSGDTDTQYF	TGTGCCAGCAGCTTCCCCCCGAGCGGGGACACAGATACGCAGTATTTT
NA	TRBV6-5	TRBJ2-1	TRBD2	CASRSGTSHYEQFF	TGTGCCAGCAGGTCGGGGACTAGCCATTATGAGCAGTTCTTC
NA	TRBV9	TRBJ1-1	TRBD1	CASSLGGGTEAFF	TGTGCCAGCAGCTTAGGGGGCGGCACTGAAGCTTTCTTT
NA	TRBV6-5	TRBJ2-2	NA	CASSYSSTTGELFF	TGTGCCAGCAGTTACTCGTCCACCACCGGGGAGCTGTTTTTT
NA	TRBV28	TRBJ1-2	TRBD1	CASSLGTGKKDGYTF	TGTGCCAGCAGTTTGGGGACAGGGAAGAAGGATGGCTACACCTTC
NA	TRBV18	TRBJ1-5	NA	CASSPPGGAHNQPQHF	TGTGCCAGCTCACCACCGGGGGGGGCTCACAATCAGCCCCAGCATTTT
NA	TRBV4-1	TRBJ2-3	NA	CASSQKGAETSPTDTQYF	TGCGCCAGCAGCCAAAAGGGGGCAGAGACTAGTCCCACAGATACGCAGTATTTT
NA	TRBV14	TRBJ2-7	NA	CASSLGSPESYEQYF	TGTGCCAGCAGTTTAGGGAGCCCTGAGTCCTACGAGCAGTACTTC
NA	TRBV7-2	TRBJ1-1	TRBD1	CASSSDRGAEAFF	TGTGCCAGCAGCTCTGACAGGGGTGCTGAAGCTTTCTTT
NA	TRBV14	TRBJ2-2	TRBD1	CASSQVQGAGELFF	TGTGCCAGCAGCCAAGTACAGGGGGCCGGGGAGCTGTTTTTT
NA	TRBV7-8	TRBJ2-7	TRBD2	CASSLGVAGNYEQYF	TGTGCCAGCAGCCTCGGGGTAGCGGGGAACTACGAGCAGTACTTC
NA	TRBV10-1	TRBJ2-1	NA	CASSESVTGKGEQFF	TGCGCCAGCAGTGAGTCGGTAACAGGGAAAGGTGAGCAGTTCTTC
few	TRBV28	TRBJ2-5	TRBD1	CASRPRTGGETQYF	TGTGCCAGCAGACCACGGACAGGCGGCGAGACCCAGTACTTC
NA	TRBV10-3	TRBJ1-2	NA	CAISEALNYGYTF	TGTGCCATCAGTGAGGCCCTTAACTATGGCTACACCTTC
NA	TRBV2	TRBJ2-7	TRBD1	CASSRDRGYF	TGTGCCAGCAGCCGGGACAGGGGGTACTTC
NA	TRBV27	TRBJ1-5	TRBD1	CASSRTGGYSNQPQHF	TGTGCCAGCAGCCGGACAGGGGGCTATAGCAATCAGCCCCAGCATTTT
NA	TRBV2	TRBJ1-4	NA	CASSDNNFDEKLFF	TGTGCCAGCAGTGATAACAATTTTGATGAAAAACTGTTTTTT
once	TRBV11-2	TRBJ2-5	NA	CASSSVVETQYF	TGTGCCAGCAGCTCCGTCGTGGAGACCCAGTACTTC
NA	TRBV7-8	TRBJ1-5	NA	CASSFGQPYSNQPQHF	TGTGCCAGCAGCTTCGGCCAGCCCTATAGCAATCAGCCCCAGCATTTT
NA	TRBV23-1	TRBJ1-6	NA	CASSQRPGLRYSPLHF	TGCGCCAGCAGTCAAAGGCCGGGCCTCCGGTATTCACCCCTCCACTTT
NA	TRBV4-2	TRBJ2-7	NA	CASSQGDEQYF	TGTGCCAGCAGCCAGGGTGACGAGCAGTACTTC